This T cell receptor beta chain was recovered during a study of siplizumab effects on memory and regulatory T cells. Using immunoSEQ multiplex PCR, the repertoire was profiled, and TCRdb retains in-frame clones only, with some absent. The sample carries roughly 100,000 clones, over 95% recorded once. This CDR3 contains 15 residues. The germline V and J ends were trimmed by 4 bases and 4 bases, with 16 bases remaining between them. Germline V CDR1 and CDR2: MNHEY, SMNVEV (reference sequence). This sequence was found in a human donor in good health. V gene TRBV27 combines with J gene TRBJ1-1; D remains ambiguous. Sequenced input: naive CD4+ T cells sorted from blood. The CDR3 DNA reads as TGTGCCAGCAGTTCCTCGTCCCCTGAGAGCACTGAAGCTTTCTTT. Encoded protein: CASSSSSPESTEAFF.